Following are 30 T cell receptor beta chains from one sample sequenced in a study of CD8+ T cells in alopecia areata. Reverse transcribed after extraction, RNA yielded cDNA as the sequencing template. The data were produced by immunoSEQ multiplex PCR, yet TCRdb's version contains in-frame clones alone and is incomplete. The profile covers over 150,000 clones, with roughly three fifths appearing a single time and around 13% taken by the ten largest. Treatment defined: oral pan-JAK inhibitor, 5-10 mg twice daily. The sequencing used CD8+ T cells sorted from blood, collected at week 24, from a patient treated with tofacitinib. The source of these receptors is a human donor with alopecia areata.

The chain carries TRBV13 and TRBJ1-1; TRBD1 is a possible D gene (6 bases). The length of the CDR3 is 14 residues. Germline V lookup: CDR1 PRHDT, CDR2 FYEKMQ (reference sequence). Trimming cost V 6 bases and J 1 base, with 12 bases left between them. The CDR3 is CASRTGGGNTEAFF. The DNA for the CDR3 is TGTGCCAGCAGGACGGGGGGCGGGAACACTGAAGCTTTCTTT.

The V gene is TRBV30, the J gene TRBJ2-7, with a tentative D call TRBD1 (6 bases). V lost 1 base, J lost 0 bases, and 13 bases lay in between. The CDR3 is made up of 15 amino acids. Germline lookup yields CDR1 GTSNPN and CDR2 SVGIG (reference sequence). The CDR3 here is CAWSAGAPSSYEQYF. CDR3 bases: TGTGCCTGGAGTGCAGGGGCTCCAAGCTCCTACGAGCAGTACTTC.

This clone was seen only a few times. The V call is TRBV7-9, the J call TRBJ2-7, with 7 bases aligning to TRBD1. Germline trimming cut 5 bases from V and 0 bases from J; bases unmatched to any gene: 4. CDR1 and CDR2 (germline): SEHNR, FQNEAQ (reference sequence). The CDR3 is 14 amino acids. This chain's CDR3 is CASSHGDSSYEQYF. The CDR3, as DNA: TGTGCCAGCAGCCACGGGGACAGCTCCTACGAGCAGTACTTC.

The V call is TRBV10-3, the J call TRBJ2-5; D perhaps matches TRBD2 (6 bases). CDR1 is ENHRY and CDR2 is SYGVKD in the germline V gene. Trimming took 6 bases from V and 1 from J, leaving 12 bases between them. CDR3 size: 14 residues. CDR3 coding DNA: TGTGCCATCAGGGGAGCCGGGGGCCAAGAGACCCAGTACTTC. Protein product: CAIRGAGGQETQYF.

The chain combines TRBV4-2 with TRBJ2-3; D ambiguous. Germline-derived CDR1 and CDR2 are LGHNA and YNFKEQ. V was clipped by 3 bases and J by 6 bases, with 7 bases between them. CDR3 length equals 12 residues. The CDR3 DNA reads as TGTGCCAGCAGCCACCAGGAGGATACGCAGTATTTT. This sequence encodes CASSHQEDTQYF.

This clone was picked up a small number of times. The J gene is TRBJ2-7, the V gene TRBV27, with D unclear. This CDR3 has 13 residues. V lost 5 bases to trimming and J lost 4 bases, with 12 bases between them. Germline CDR1 is MNHEY and CDR2 is SMNVEV (reference sequence). Here the CDR3 DNA reads TGTGCCAGCAGTCCGGGCGCGGCGTACGAGCAGTACTTC. Its translation is CASSPGAAYEQYF.

In this sample, this clone turned up a few times. This chain joins TRBV23-1 and TRBJ1-6; D is ambiguous. TRBV23-1 is noted as an ORF with a role that remains uncertain. The CDR3 runs to 14 residues. The V end lost 3 bases, the J end lost 3 bases, and 6 bases lay between the germline ends. For the CDR3, the DNA is TGCGCCAGCAGTCAGACTGACTATAATTCACCCCTCCACTTT. Translation: CASSQTDYNSPLHF.

The chain is built from TRBV18 and TRBJ2-7; D possibly matches TRBD1 or TRBD2 (5 bases each). The germline V gene has CDR1 KGHSH and CDR2 LQKENI. CDR3 length equals 11 residues. V dropped 4 bases and J dropped 6 bases, with 7 bases sitting between them. DNA for the CDR3: TGTGCCAGCTCACTCGGGACCGAGCAGTACTTC. It translates to CASSLGTEQYF.

The rearrangement uses TRBV9 and TRBJ1-6; possible D gene TRBD1, 6 bases. CDR3 length equals 15 residues. In germline, CDR1 is SGDLS, CDR2 YYNGEE. V lost 4 bases, J lost 11 bases, and 19 bases lay in between. As DNA, the CDR3 is TGTGCCAGCAGCCCTCGACAGGTTGGCGGGCCACCCCTCCACTTT. Translating gives CASSPRQVGGPPLHF.

The chain has TRBV11-2 and TRBJ2-2, with unresolved D. V was pared by 5 bases and J by 3 bases, with 16 bases between. From germline, CDR1 is SGHAT and CDR2 FQNNGV. CDR3 length equals 16 residues. Here the CDR3 DNA reads TGTGCCAGCAGCCTCAGCCCGAGTCGGTACACCGGGGAGCTGTTTTTT. Translated: CASSLSPSRYTGELFF.

The rearrangement joins TRBV6-5 to TRBJ1-1; no reliable D call. The V end lost 4 bases, the J end lost 5 bases, and 8 bases lay between the germline ends. Germline CDR1 reads MNHEY; CDR2 reads SVGAGI. This CDR3 is built from 12 residues. CDR3 nucleotide sequence: TGTGCCAGCAGTTCCCCGGGGACTGAAGCTTTCTTT. Protein: CASSSPGTEAFF.

The V and J genes are TRBV5-6 and TRBJ1-2, with 8 bases fitting TRBD1. The CDR3 is 16 residues long. CDR1 and CDR2 from the germline V gene are SGHDT and YYEEEE. J gave up 2 bases and V 3 bases, and 9 bases lay outside the gene matches. CDR3 in DNA: TGTGCCAGCAGCTGGGGGACAGGAGTTCTAAACTATGGCTACACCTTC. Its protein product is CASSWGTGVLNYGYTF.

The rearrangement uses TRBV13 and TRBJ2-5; D not certain. CDR3 length: 11 amino acids. V was clipped by 5 bases and J by 5 bases, with 6 bases between them. Germline CDR1 is PRHDT and CDR2 is FYEKMQ (reference sequence). The CDR3 here is CASSIWETQYF. As DNA, the CDR3 is TGTGCCAGCAGCATTTGGGAGACCCAGTACTTC.

This sequence joins TRBV6-6 and TRBJ2-5, with D possibly matching TRBD1 (6 bases). The CDR3 is 15 residues long. The germline V and J ends were trimmed by 6 bases and 0 bases, with 14 bases remaining between them. Germline-derived CDR1 and CDR2 are MNHNY and SVGAGI (reference sequence). In DNA form, the CDR3 reads TGTGCCAGCAGACAGGGAAAACACCACCAAGAGACCCAGTACTTC. Translating it yields CASRQGKHHQETQYF.

V usage is TRBV2 and J usage is TRBJ2-2, with a possible D match to TRBD2 (5 bases). The V end was cut by 2 bases, the J end by 7 bases, with 5 bases between. The length of the CDR3 is 12 residues. Germline-derived CDR1 and CDR2 are SNHLY and FYNNEI. In DNA form, the CDR3 reads TGTGCCAGCAGTGAAAGCGGCGGGGAGCTGTTTTTT. Its translation: CASSESGGELFF. Full variable domain (missing parts from reference TRBV2 and TRBJ2-2): EPEVTQTPSHQVTQMGQEVILRCVPISNHLYFYWYRQILGQKVEFLVSFYNNEISEKSEIFDDQFSVERPDGSNFTLKIRSTKLEDSAMYFCASSESGGELFFGEGSRLTVL.

The V call is TRBV19, the J call TRBJ2-7; D tentatively fits TRBD1 or TRBD2 (5 bases each). The CDR3 contains 15 residues. Germline V gives CDR1 LNHDA, CDR2 SQIVND (reference sequence). Trimming took 5 bases from V and 0 from J, leaving 14 bases between them. CDR3 in amino acids: CASSPRVAGSYEQYF. CDR3 bases: TGTGCCAGTAGTCCCAGGGTTGCGGGCTCCTACGAGCAGTACTTC.

This clone was detected a few times. The chain employs TRBV7-9 and TRBJ2-1; TRBD2 agrees at 10 bases. The CDR3 is 15 amino acids. J was trimmed by 7 bases and V by 2 bases; bases with no gene match: 5. CDR1 and CDR2 (germline): SEHNR, FQNEAQ (reference sequence). The CDR3 loop reads CASSLTSGDLNEQFF. The DNA for the CDR3 is TGTGCCAGCAGCTTAACTAGCGGGGATTTGAATGAGCAGTTCTTC.

J is TRBJ2-1 and V is TRBV6-5; D remains ambiguous. Germline V lookup: CDR1 MNHEY, CDR2 SVGAGI. With 2 bases removed from V and 8 bases from J, the gap between germline ends came to 10 bases. This CDR3 is built from 13 residues. CDR3 sequence reads: CASSYGPGDEQFF. Here the CDR3 DNA reads TGTGCCAGCAGTTACGGACCGGGCGATGAGCAGTTCTTC.

V gene TRBV27 combines with J gene TRBJ2-2; D gene uncertain. CDR3 length equals 17 residues. Germline V gene sequence: CDR1 MNHEY, CDR2 SMNVEV (reference sequence). Trimming took 3 bases from V and 8 from J, leaving 22 bases between them. CDR3 DNA sequence: TGTGCCAGCAGTTTGGTGGAAACCATACCCCTTGCTGGGGAGCTGTTTTTT. Translated, it gives CASSLVETIPLAGELFF.

The gene calls are TRBV27 and TRBJ2-1, with 9 bases fitting TRBD2. The CDR3 runs 16 residues. CDR1 is MNHEY, CDR2 SMNVEV, per germline (reference sequence). J gave up 9 bases and V 6 bases, and 15 bases lay outside the gene matches. CDR3 in DNA: TGTGCCAGCAGCAAGAAAGCGGGGGGAGGCGTCGGTGAGCAGTTCTTC. Residues: CASSKKAGGGVGEQFF.

This clone was detected only a few times. The chain carries TRBV30 and TRBJ2-7; no definite D call. Looked up from germline, CDR1 is GTSNPN and CDR2 is SVGIG (reference sequence). The CDR3 length is 12 residues. V shed 0 bases and J shed 6 bases, with 9 bases lying between them. The CDR3 region is CAWSVHVGEQYF. The CDR3 DNA reads as TGTGCCTGGAGTGTACACGTCGGCGAGCAGTACTTC.

The chain is built from TRBV30 and TRBJ1-5; 7 nucleotides line up with TRBD1. Losses at the gene ends were 3 bases for V and 4 bases for J; bases not matched to a gene: 9. The CDR3 covers 15 residues. The germline V gene encodes CDR1 GTSNPN and CDR2 SVGIG (reference sequence). CDR3 residues: CAWRKTGRLNQPQHF. CDR3 DNA: TGTGCCTGGAGAAAGACAGGGAGGCTAAATCAGCCCCAGCATTTT.

The gene calls are TRBV7-9 and TRBJ2-5; D call uncertain. The V end was cut by 0 bases, the J end by 1 base, with 6 bases between. The CDR3 runs 14 residues. Germline CDR1 SEHNR, CDR2 FQNEAQ (reference sequence). The CDR3 spells CASSLALGQETQYF. The CDR3 DNA sequence: TGTGCCAGCAGCTTAGCCCTCGGCCAAGAGACCCAGTACTTC.

This chain connects TRBV11-2 to TRBJ2-5, with a tentative D call TRBD2 (6 bases). In germline, CDR1 is SGHAT, CDR2 FQNNGV. The CDR3 loop spans 13 amino acids. Trimming shortened V by 3 bases and J by 1 base, and 6 bases separated the two germline ends. CDR3 in amino acids: CASSLEGQETQYF. The DNA for the CDR3 is TGTGCCAGCAGCTTGGAGGGCCAAGAGACCCAGTACTTC.

This chain links TRBV4-1 with TRBJ2-4, with 7 bases aligning to TRBD1. Germline V gene sequence: CDR1 MGHRA, CDR2 YSYEKL. CDR3 size: 14 residues. The junction had 5 bases not matched to a gene; V was cut back by 4 bases and J by 5 bases. CDR3 residues: CASSPGQAQNIQYF. In nucleotides, the CDR3 is TGCGCCAGCAGCCCCGGACAGGCGCAAAACATTCAGTACTTC.

The chain is built from TRBV27 and TRBJ1-4; perhaps TRBD1 as D (6 bases). The V gene lost 8 bases and the J gene lost 0 bases, with 19 bases spanning the gap. This CDR3 region has 17 residues. Per germline, CDR1 MNHEY and CDR2 SMNVEV (reference sequence). The CDR3 here is CASGDKSRGPTNEKLFF. CDR3 sequence (DNA): TGTGCCAGCGGGGACAAAAGTAGGGGACCAACTAATGAAAAACTGTTTTTT.

The rearrangement joins TRBV4-1 to TRBJ2-7; possible D gene TRBD2, 5 bases. The germline V gene encodes CDR1 MGHRA and CDR2 YSYEKL. The CDR3 length is 15 residues. Trimming shortened V by 3 bases and J by 6 bases, and 18 bases separated the two germline ends. CDR3 bases: TGCGCCAGCAGCCATACCGGGAAGAAGGGTTGCGAGCAGTACTTC. As protein: CASSHTGKKGCEQYF.

Many counts were recorded for this clone. V usage is TRBV7-9 and J usage is TRBJ2-1; D is possibly TRBD2 (6 bases). The V end was cut by 5 bases, the J end by 10 bases, with 12 bases between. This CDR3 is built from 12 residues. CDR1 and CDR2 (germline): SEHNR, FQNEAQ (reference sequence). The CDR3 DNA follows: TGTGCCAGCAGCCCCGGGACTTGGGAGCAGTTCTTC. It is translated as CASSPGTWEQFF. The variable domain in full, with the rest retrieved from reference TRBV7-9 and TRBJ2-1, is DTGVSQNPRHKITKRGQNVTFRCDPISEHNRLYWYRQTLGQGPEFLTYFQNEAQLEKSRLLSDRFSAERPKGSFSTLEIQRTEQGDSAMYLCASSPGTWEQFFGPGTRLTVL.

This clone was counted between two and nine times. The chain is built from TRBV7-9 and TRBJ2-5; 7 nucleotides agree with TRBD2. Looked up from germline, CDR1 is SEHNR and CDR2 is FQNEAQ (reference sequence). The CDR3 spans 12 residues. V gave up 10 bases and J gave up 1 base; unmatched junction bases: 3. The CDR3 reads CATPGGQETQYF. CDR3 DNA: TGTGCCACGCCGGGGGGCCAAGAGACCCAGTACTTC.

Only a few counts were recorded for this clone. This chain uses TRBV1 with TRBJ2-5. TRBV1 is a recognized pseudogene. The CDR3 length is 15 residues. The CDR3 sequence is CTSSQDRGRGETQYF. The CDR3 DNA is TGCACCAGCAGCCAAGATCGGGGGCGCGGGGAGACCCAGTACTTC.